The entry that follows covers one T cell receptor beta chain sequence. Its antigen remains unidentified. Nothing much larger sits one base from this clone, and base qualities are not available. PBMC libraries used mostly 480 ng of input genomic DNA for deep sequencing, with six replicates per sample. The immunoSEQ hsTCRbeta kit was used to prepare TCRbeta libraries according to the manufacturer's instructions. Sequencing of the completed libraries took place using an Illumina NovaSeq 6000 S4 flow cell after they had been pooled to about 3 nM. Per the source publication's procedure: The immunoSEQ Analyzer handled quality control and preprocessing of the raw data. The analysis was restricted to productive rearrangements, with each unique CDR3 amino acid sequence defining a clonotype. Repertoire clonality was estimated as the Gini-Simpson index, which was calculated using the R package tcR. Gini indices were compared with Student's t test, and associations with tumor size change were assessed by Pearson correlation. TCRdb mirrors the immuneACCESS table, restricted to in-frame sequences. Some clones are absent from its copies; in checked studies, under half trace to an unresolved V gene, and the reason for the others is unknown. Clonal size and the V and J genes are those of that table, whereas D and trimming came from the DNA. Counted in this sample were around 13,000 clones; about 65% of them appeared once. Roughly 2% of the sample belongs to the ten largest clones.

The time point label corresponds to: before neoadjuvant nivolumab. Patients were newly diagnosed with stage II-IVA oral cavity squamous cell carcinoma and had received no prior systemic or radiation treatment. The cohort was composed of patients with HPV-negative, locally advanced oral cavity squamous cell carcinoma. No culture maintenance or expansion was done, as the peripheral blood mononuclear cells went straight to analysis. The samples were obtained from a longitudinal correlative study of a single-arm phase II trial testing neoadjuvant nivolumab in oral cavity squamous cell carcinoma. Genomic DNA-based TCRbeta sequencing was performed on subject-matched pre- and post-treatment PBMCs and tumors from three responders and three non-responders. Peripheral blood mononuclear cells were collected once before nivolumab treatment and again after treatment, at the time of surgery. The Maxwell RSC DNA from Cells kit was used to isolate genomic DNA from PBMCs.

This entry belongs to a study of neoadjuvant anti-PD-1 for oral cavity cancer (dated by TCRdb to about 2021). Context from the whole study: Patients mostly received three to four biweekly doses of nivolumab at 3 mg/kg before curative-intent surgical resection. Patients without progression received a fourth nivolumab dose around day 43 and underwent definitive surgical resection on days 50-56. Under RECIST 1.1, a patient counted as a responder if showing complete response, partial response or stable disease, and as a non-responder if showing progression. A roughly 34% response rate was observed in the parent correlative cohort, in which around 12 patients were included.

Results the study describes overall, beyond this receptor: The TCR analyses had only three patients in each response group, and the authors called for validation in larger cohorts. Within PBMCs, T cell clonality (Gini index) was significantly higher in non-responders than responders after neoadjuvant nivolumab. Higher pretreatment blood Treg/Th17 ratios correlated with higher pretreatment blood TCRbeta clonality and lower post-treatment tumor TCRbeta clonality.

V drops 5 bases and J drops 6 bases, leaving 8 bases in between. CDR3 length: 11 amino acids, cysteine to phenylalanine. Only the CDR3 part of the read is kept: 33 bases, read in frame from the first base. The germline V gene gives CDR1 as MDHEN and CDR2 as SYDVKM. Recombination connected TRBV28 to TRBJ2-7, with a tentative D gene TRBD1 over 5 matching bases. The specimen comprised PBMCs, sampled before nivolumab (anti-PD-1) treatment. The clonotype was recovered from a person between 40 and 79 years old with oral cavity squamous cell carcinoma. The CDR3 is CASSAGFEQYF. The nucleotide sequence reads TGTGCCAGCAGTGCAGGGTTCGAGCAGTACTTC. With the rest looked up from the reference TRBV28 and TRBJ2-7 genes rather than sequenced, the full variable domain is DVKVTQSSRYLVKRTGEKVFLECVQDMDHENMFWYRQDPGLGLRLIYFSYDVKMKEKGDIPEGYSVSREKKERFSLILESASTNQTSMYLCASSAGFEQYFGPGTRLTVT.